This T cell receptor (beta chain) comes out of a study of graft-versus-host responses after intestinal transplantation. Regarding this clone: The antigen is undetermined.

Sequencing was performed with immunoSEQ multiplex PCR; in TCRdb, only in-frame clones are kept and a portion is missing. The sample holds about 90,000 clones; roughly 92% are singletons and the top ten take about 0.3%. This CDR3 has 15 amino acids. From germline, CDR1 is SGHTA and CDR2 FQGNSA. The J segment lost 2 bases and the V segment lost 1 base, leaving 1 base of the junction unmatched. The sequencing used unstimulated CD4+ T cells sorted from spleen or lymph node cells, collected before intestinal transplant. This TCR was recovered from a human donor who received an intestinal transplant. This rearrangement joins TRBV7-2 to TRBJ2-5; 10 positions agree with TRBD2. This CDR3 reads CASSLGTSGQETQYF. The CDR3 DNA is TGTGCCAGCAGCTTAGGGACTAGCGGTCAAGAGACCCAGTACTTC.